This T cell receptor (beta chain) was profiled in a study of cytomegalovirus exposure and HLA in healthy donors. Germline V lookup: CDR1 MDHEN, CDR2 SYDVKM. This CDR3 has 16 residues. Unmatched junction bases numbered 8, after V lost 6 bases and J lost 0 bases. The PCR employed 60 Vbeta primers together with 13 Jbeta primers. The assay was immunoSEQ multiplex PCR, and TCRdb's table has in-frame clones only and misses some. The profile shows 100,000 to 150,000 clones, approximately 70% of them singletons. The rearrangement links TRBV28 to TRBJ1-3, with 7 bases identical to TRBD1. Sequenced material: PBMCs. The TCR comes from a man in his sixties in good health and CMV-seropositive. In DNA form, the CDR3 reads TGTGCCAGCAGCAACAGGGGCCCACTCTCTGGAAACACCATATATTTT. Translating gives CASSNRGPLSGNTIYF. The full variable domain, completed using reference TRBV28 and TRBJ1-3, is DVKVTQSSRYLVKRTGEKVFLECVQDMDHENMFWYRQDPGLGLRLIYFSYDVKMKEKGDIPEGYSVSREKKERFSLILESASTNQTSMYLCASSNRGPLSGNTIYFGEGSWLTVV.